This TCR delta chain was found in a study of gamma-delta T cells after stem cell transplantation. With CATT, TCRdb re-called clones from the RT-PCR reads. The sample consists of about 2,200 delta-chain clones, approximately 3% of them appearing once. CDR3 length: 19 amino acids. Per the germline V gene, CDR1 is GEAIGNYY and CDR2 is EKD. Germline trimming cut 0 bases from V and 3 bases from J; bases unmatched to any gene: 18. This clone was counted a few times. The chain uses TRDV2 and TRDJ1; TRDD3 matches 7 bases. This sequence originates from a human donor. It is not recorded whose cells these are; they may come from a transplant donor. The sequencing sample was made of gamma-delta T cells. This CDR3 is CACDTVGLGNPRGADKLIF. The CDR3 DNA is TGTGCCTGTGACACCGTGGGACTGGGGAACCCCCGGGGCGCCGATAAACTCATCTTT.